This T cell receptor (beta chain) was captured by sequencing in a study of identical twins. This clonotype was counted many times. The CDR3 runs 16 residues. Per germline, CDR1 SGHKS and CDR2 YYEKEE (reference sequence). Deletions cut 0 bases from V and 0 bases from J, with 12 bases between. A universal primer site came from template switching; cDNA carried unique molecular identifiers. One entry per CDR3 protein results from TCRdb running MiXCR on the 5' RACE reads. The table lists some 710,000 distinct CDR3 sequences, 5.5% to 6.5% of them singletons. The TCR sequence derives from a man aged 18 to 30 in good health. The chain couples TRBV5-5 to TRBJ1-1; possibly TRBD1 for D (5 bases). Sequences were obtained from naive T cells sorted from blood. The CDR3 spells CASSLEGSRVNTEAFF. DNA of the CDR3: TGTGCCAGCAGCTTGGAGGGGTCCCGGGTGAACACTGAAGCTTTCTTT.